These 15 T cell receptor beta chains were sequenced from one sample in a study of cytomegalovirus exposure and HLA in healthy donors. The PCR ran on 60 Vbeta and 13 Jbeta primers. This table comes from immunoSEQ multiplex PCR, and its TCRdb copy is limited to in-frame clones, with some not included. Found here are about 210,000 clones, around four fifths of them singletons; the top ten hold approximately 0.47%. The sample comprised PBMCs. Receptors originate from a boy younger than 18 in good health and CMV-seronegative.

The gene calls are TRBV6-5 and TRBJ2-1; possibly TRBD2 for D (5 bases). V dropped 2 bases and J dropped 2 bases, with 10 bases sitting between them. The length of the CDR3 is 15 residues. In germline, CDR1 is MNHEY, CDR2 SVGAGI. This chain's CDR3 is CASSYELAPYNEQFF. CDR3 DNA sequence: TGTGCCAGCAGTTACGAGCTAGCACCCTACAATGAGCAGTTCTTC.

The J gene is TRBJ1-2, the V gene TRBV6-1; possibly TRBD1 for D (5 bases). This CDR3 region has 17 residues. Germline CDR1 reads MNHNS; CDR2 reads SASEGT. The ends were cut back, 1 base at V and 8 bases at J, with 23 bases in the middle. CDR3 protein: CASSEGWYRAGLRGYTF. The CDR3 DNA reads TGTGCCAGCAGTGAAGGCTGGTATAGGGCAGGGCTTCGGGGCTACACCTTC.

The chain combines TRBV6-4 with TRBJ1-2; TRBD1 is a possible D gene (5 bases). The CDR3 runs to 17 residues. CDR1 MRHNA and CDR2 SNTAGT come from the germline V gene. The V gene lost 7 bases and the J gene lost 5 bases, with 26 bases spanning the gap. CDR3 in amino acids: CASTFRDGPWGVYGYTF. DNA for the CDR3: TGTGCCAGCACCTTTAGGGACGGGCCCTGGGGGGTATATGGCTACACCTTC.

This clone has only a few counts. The chain is built from TRBV25-1 and TRBJ2-1; 8 nucleotides agree with TRBD2. This CDR3 contains 16 residues. The ends lost 3 bases at V and 0 bases at J; junction bases unmatched: 4. Per germline, CDR1 MGHDK and CDR2 SYGVNS. CDR3 sequence reads: CASSDYAGGSYNEQFF. CDR3 nucleotides: TGTGCCAGCAGTGATTATGCGGGGGGCTCCTACAATGAGCAGTTCTTC.

V usage is TRBV2 and J usage is TRBJ2-7, with 8 bases fitting TRBD2. The CDR3 covers 14 residues. V lost 3 bases to trimming and J lost 6 bases; unmatched junction nucleotides: 7. The germline gives CDR1 SNHLY, CDR2 FYNNEI. The CDR3 DNA is TGTGCCAGCAGTGACGTGTTAGCGGGACTCGAGCAGTACTTC. Encoded protein: CASSDVLAGLEQYF. The variable domain in full, with the rest retrieved from reference TRBV2 and TRBJ2-7, is EPEVTQTPSHQVTQMGQEVILRCVPISNHLYFYWYRQILGQKVEFLVSFYNNEISEKSEIFDDQFSVERPDGSNFTLKIRSTKLEDSAMYFCASSDVLAGLEQYFGPGTRLTVT.

The V gene is TRBV7-2, the J gene TRBJ1-4; TRBD1 matches at 9 bases. This CDR3 contains 15 residues. The germline V gene encodes CDR1 SGHTA and CDR2 FQGNSA. Losses at the gene ends were 5 bases for V and 7 bases for J; bases not matched to a gene: 8. The CDR3 bases are TGTGCCAGCAGCGAGCGGACAGGGGTGGGTGAAAAACTGTTTTTT. This sequence encodes CASSERTGVGEKLFF.

This clone was counted a few times. The chain joins TRBV6-1 to TRBJ2-2; D is unclear. The CDR3 totals 14 residues. With 3 bases removed from V and 7 bases from J, the gap between germline ends came to 12 bases. Germline V lookup: CDR1 MNHNS, CDR2 SASEGT. The chain's CDR3 is CASSELLRGGELFF. The CDR3 nucleotides are TGTGCCAGCAGTGAGCTTCTGCGCGGCGGGGAGCTGTTTTTT.

This clone was seen just once. This chain uses TRBV2 with TRBJ1-2; perhaps TRBD1 as D (5 bases). Trimming shortened V by 5 bases and J by 2 bases, and 15 bases separated the two germline ends. The CDR3 spans 15 residues. Germline V gene lookup returns CDR1 SNHLY and CDR2 FYNNEI. The DNA of the CDR3 is TGTGCCAGCAGTCCTGAGTTCGCAGGGAACTATGGCTACACCTTC. Its translation: CASSPEFAGNYGYTF.

This clone occurred a few times. The genes are TRBV5-6 and TRBJ1-1, with D hard to call. The germline CDR1 and CDR2 sequences are SGHDT and YYEEEE. This CDR3 has 11 amino acids. V lost 1 base to trimming and J lost 7 bases, with 5 bases between them. DNA for the CDR3: TGTGCCAGCAGCTTGACCGGTGAAGCTTTCTTT. Translating gives CASSLTGEAFF. The variable domain in full, with the rest retrieved from reference TRBV5-6 and TRBJ1-1, is DAGVTQSPTHLIKTRGQQVTLRCSPKSGHDTVSWYQQALGQGPQFIFQYYEEEERQRGNFPDRFSGHQFPNYSSELNVNALLLGDSALYLCASSLTGEAFFGQGTRLTVV.

The gene calls are TRBV5-8 and TRBJ1-5; 8 nucleotides align to TRBD1. The V and J ends lost 4 bases and 9 bases, in that order; junction bases with no gene match: 6. The germline gives CDR1 SGHTS, CDR2 YDEGEE. This CDR3 region has 13 residues. CDR3 region: CASSAQGARPQHF. CDR3 sequence (DNA): TGTGCCAGCAGCGCTCAGGGGGCTCGGCCCCAGCATTTT.

The chain combines TRBV4-1 with TRBJ1-1; 9 nucleotides line up with TRBD1. Trimming took 4 bases from V and 5 from J; bases not matched to a gene: 8. This CDR3 is built from 15 residues. Germline loops: CDR1 MGHRA, CDR2 YSYEKL. The CDR3 DNA is TGCGCCAGCAGCCCTTTAGGACAGGGGAGAACTGAAGCTTTCTTT. This sequence encodes CASSPLGQGRTEAFF.

The V gene is TRBV15, the J gene TRBJ2-3; 10 bases are shared with TRBD2. Germline V gene lookup returns CDR1 LNHNV and CDR2 YYDKDF (reference sequence). This CDR3 is 17 amino acids long. Unmatched junction bases numbered 13, after V lost 5 bases and J lost 5 bases. DNA of the CDR3: TGTGCCACCAGCTCTCCCAAGCGGGGGGGCTCCGGAGATACGCAGTATTTT. Its protein product is CATSSPKRGGSGDTQYF.

The V gene is TRBV7-2, the J gene TRBJ1-1, with D maybe TRBD1 (6 bases). The CDR3 is made up of 14 amino acids. Per germline, CDR1 SGHTA and CDR2 FQGNSA. Trimming removed 5 bases at V and 7 bases at J, with 17 bases between. The CDR3 sequence: CASSPRGGGGEAFF. The CDR3 nucleotides read TGTGCCAGCAGCCCGAGGGGGGGCGGTGGTGAAGCTTTCTTT.

The chain carries TRBV7-6 and TRBJ2-5, with TRBD2 matching over 7 bases. The junction had 5 bases not matched to a gene; V was cut back by 3 bases and J by 4 bases. CDR1 is SGHVS and CDR2 is FNYEAQ in the germline V gene. The CDR3 totals 14 residues. CDR3 sequence (DNA): TGTGCCAGCAGCTTCGGACTAGTAGGAGAGACCCAGTACTTC. Protein product: CASSFGLVGETQYF.

The rearrangement links TRBV7-6 to TRBJ2-3; 8 bases are a match to TRBD2. The V gene end was trimmed by 2 bases and the J gene end by 0 bases; junction bases not matched to a gene: 1. There are 15 residues in the CDR3. Germline assignment: CDR1 SGHVS and CDR2 FNYEAQ. The CDR3 is CASSLPSGSTDTQYF. Here the CDR3 DNA reads TGTGCCAGCAGCTTACCTAGCGGGAGCACAGATACGCAGTATTTT.